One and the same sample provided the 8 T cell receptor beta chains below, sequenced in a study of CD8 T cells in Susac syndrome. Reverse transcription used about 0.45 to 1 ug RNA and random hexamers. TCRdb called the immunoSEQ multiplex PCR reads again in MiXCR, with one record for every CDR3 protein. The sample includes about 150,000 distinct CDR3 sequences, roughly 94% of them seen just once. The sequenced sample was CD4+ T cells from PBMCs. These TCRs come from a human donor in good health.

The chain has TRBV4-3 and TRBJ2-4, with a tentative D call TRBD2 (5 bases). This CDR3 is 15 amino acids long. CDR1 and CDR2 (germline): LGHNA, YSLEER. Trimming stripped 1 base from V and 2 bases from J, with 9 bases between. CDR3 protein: CASSQGLASKNIQYF. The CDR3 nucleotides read TGCGCCAGCAGCCAAGGGCTAGCATCCAAAAACATTCAGTACTTC.

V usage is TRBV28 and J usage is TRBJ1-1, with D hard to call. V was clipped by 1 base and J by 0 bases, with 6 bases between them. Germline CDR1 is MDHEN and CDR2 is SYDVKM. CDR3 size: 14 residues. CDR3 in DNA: TGTGCCAGCAGTTTATACAAGATGAACACTGAAGCTTTCTTT. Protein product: CASSLYKMNTEAFF. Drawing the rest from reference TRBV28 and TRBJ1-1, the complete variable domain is DVKVTQSSRYLVKRTGEKVFLECVQDMDHENMFWYRQDPGLGLRLIYFSYDVKMKEKGDIPEGYSVSREKKERFSLILESASTNQTSMYLCASSLYKMNTEAFFGQGTRLTVV.

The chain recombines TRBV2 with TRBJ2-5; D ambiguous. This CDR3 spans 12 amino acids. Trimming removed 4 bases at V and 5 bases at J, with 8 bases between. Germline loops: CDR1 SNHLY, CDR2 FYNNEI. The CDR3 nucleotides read TGTGCCAGCAGTGTATCAGTGGAGACCCAGTACTTC. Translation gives CASSVSVETQYF.

The CDR3 region has the DNA TGTGCCAGCATTTCGGACAGGGAAAACGAAAAACTGTTTTTT. It translates to CASISDRENEKLFF. The V call is TRBV6-6, the J call TRBJ1-4; TRBD1 agrees at 8 bases. Looked up from germline, CDR1 is MNHNY and CDR2 is SVGAGI (reference sequence). J gave up 8 bases and V 7 bases, and 9 bases lay outside the gene matches. CDR3 length: 14 residues.

The CDR3 DNA is TGTGCCAGCAGAGCAGGGACAGGTGGCATGAACACTGAAGCTTTCTTT. Translated, it gives CASRAGTGGMNTEAFF. V gene TRBV3-1 combines with J gene TRBJ1-1; TRBD1 matches at 8 bases. This CDR3 region has 16 residues. Per the germline V gene, CDR1 is LGHDT and CDR2 is YNNKEL (reference sequence). The V gene end was trimmed by 6 bases and the J gene end by 0 bases; junction bases not matched to a gene: 9.

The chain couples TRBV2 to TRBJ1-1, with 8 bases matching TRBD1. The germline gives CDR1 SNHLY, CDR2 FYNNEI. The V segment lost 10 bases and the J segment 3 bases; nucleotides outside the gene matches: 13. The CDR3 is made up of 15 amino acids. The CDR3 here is CATSGTGASYTEAFF. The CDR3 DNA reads TGTGCCACCTCCGGGACAGGAGCTTCGTACACTGAAGCTTTCTTT.

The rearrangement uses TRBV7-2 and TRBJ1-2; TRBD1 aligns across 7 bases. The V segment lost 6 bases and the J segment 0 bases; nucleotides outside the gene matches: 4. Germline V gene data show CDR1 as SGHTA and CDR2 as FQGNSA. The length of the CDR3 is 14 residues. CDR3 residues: CASRFGQANYGYTF. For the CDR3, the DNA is TGTGCCAGCAGATTCGGACAGGCTAACTATGGCTACACCTTC.

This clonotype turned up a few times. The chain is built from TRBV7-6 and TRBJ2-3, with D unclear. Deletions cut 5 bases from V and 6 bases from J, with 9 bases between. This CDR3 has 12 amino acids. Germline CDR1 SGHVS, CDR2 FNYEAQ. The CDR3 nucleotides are TGTGCCAGCAGCCCTCTTGCGGATACGCAGTATTTT. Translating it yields CASSPLADTQYF.